This T cell receptor beta chain was captured in a study of blood T cell repertoires in COVID-19. Study at large: Samples of COVID-19 (acute and convalescent) were obtained from the United States, Italy and Spain. Sources were T cells, B-cell-depleted T cells, or PBMCs; the material itself was cDNA or gDNA.

With 4 bases clipped from V and 2 bases from J, the junction kept 8 bases outside the gene matches. The germline gives CDR1 MNHEY, CDR2 SMNVEV (reference sequence). The CDR3 covers 16 residues. In the authors' methods: It was from reference gene primer amplification that nucleated cell counts were estimated. Assay used: immunoSEQ multiplex PCR; TCRdb lists only in-frame clones, some missing. V and J calls and clone size follow that table, whereas D and trimming were derived from the DNA. Among about 100,000 clones listed, 80% were seen once. The V call is TRBV27, the J call TRBJ1-5, with TRBD1 identical over 7 bases. The sequence was collected from a woman aged 70-85 years with acute or convalescent COVID-19. Sequenced input: peripheral blood. CDR3 sequence reads: CASSSITTGGNQPQHF. The CDR3 nucleotides read TGTGCCAGCAGTTCTATAACTACAGGGGGCAATCAGCCCCAGCATTTT.